These T cell receptor beta chains were read from a single sample in a study of T cell responses to AZD1222 COVID-19 vaccine. Profiling relied on immunoSEQ multiplex PCR, and the TCRdb table lists in-frame clones only, not all of them. The sample has 150,000 or so clones, around 87% seen once. The specimen was peripheral blood, collected 28 days after the second AZD1222 dose. All receptors come from an adult who received the AZD1222 COVID-19 vaccine. Each CDR3 is given with its conserved first and last residue. The D gene is left open where the match is weak. The size entry is marked missing in some rows and otherwise reads once, few, many or a size class.

D,J,size,V,DNA,CDR3
-,TRBJ2-1,-,TRBV6-4,TGTGCCACCGCACGGGAGTCGCCAGGCAATGAGCAGTTCTTC,CATARESPGNEQFF
TRBD1,TRBJ1-6,-,TRBV19,TGTGCCTGCAGGACAGGGGTTTCACCCCTCCACTTT,CACRTGVSPLHF
TRBD2,TRBJ2-2,once,TRBV7-6,TGTGCCAGCAGGATGATAGCGGGAGCGAGCGGGGAGCTGTTTTTT,CASRMIAGASGELFF
TRBD2,TRBJ2-3,once,TRBV4-3,TGCGCCAGCAGCCAAGATGGGAGCGGGGGCACAGATACGCAGTATTTT,CASSQDGSGGTDTQYF
TRBD1,TRBJ2-2,once,TRBV7-6,TGTGCCAGCAGCTTATTGGGACAGGGGGCCGGGGAGCTGTTTTTT,CASSLLGQGAGELFF
-,TRBJ1-1,-,TRBV7-2,TGTGCCAGCAGCTTACGGGCTTCTCGGCATGAAGCTTTCTTT,CASSLRASRHEAFF
TRBD2,TRBJ2-3,-,TRBV6-1,TGTGCCAGCAGTGCCCCTAGCGGGACCTCCTCGGGTACGCAGTATTTT,CASSAPSGTSSGTQYF
-,TRBJ1-1,once,TRBV27,TGTGCCAGCAGTTTGACCCAAGGCTTGAACACTGAAGCTTTCTTT,CASSLTQGLNTEAFF
-,TRBJ1-1,-,TRBV11-2,TGTGCCAGCAGCACTCCCCGCGGGTTCACTGAAGCTTTCTTT,CASSTPRGFTEAFF
-,TRBJ2-7,-,TRBV5-1,TGCGCCAGCAGCTTGGACGGTTCTTACGAGCAGTACTTC,CASSLDGSYEQYF
-,TRBJ1-3,-,TRBV9,TGTGCCAGCAGCGTATCTCTGGGATCTGGAAACACCATATATTTT,CASSVSLGSGNTIYF
-,TRBJ2-1,-,TRBV5-1,TGCGCCAGCAGCTTGGCCGTAGGGACGGGGGAGCAGTTCTTC,CASSLAVGTGEQFF
-,TRBJ1-1,-,TRBV6-1,TGTGCCAGCAGTGAGCAGGCCGGGGGTAGTACGAAAACTGAAGCTTTCTTT,CASSEQAGGSTKTEAFF
-,TRBJ2-7,few,TRBV29-1,TGCAGCGTTGCGGCAGGGGTAAGCGAGCAGTACTTC,CSVAAGVSEQYF
-,TRBJ1-2,few,TRBV2,TGTGCCAGCAGTTTCCGCGGGTGGAATGGCTACACCTTC,CASSFRGWNGYTF
TRBD1,TRBJ1-5,-,TRBV2,TGTGCCAGCACTAAAGACAGGGGTGGCAATCAGCCCCAGCATTTT,CASTKDRGGNQPQHF
TRBD2,TRBJ2-1,-,TRBV5-1,TGCGCCAGCAGCTTGGGCGCTAGCGGGAGGGCCATTCGCAATGAGCAGTTCTTC,CASSLGASGRAIRNEQFF
-,TRBJ1-1,-,TRBV11-2,TGTGCCAGCAGCAACTTCGTCGGAATAACTGAAGCTTTCTTT,CASSNFVGITEAFF
-,TRBJ1-1,-,TRBV5-1,TGCGCCAGCAGCCAGAGGGCACAGAACACTGAAGCTTTCTTT,CASSQRAQNTEAFF
TRBD2,TRBJ2-1,-,TRBV24-1,TGTGCCACCAGTGACTCCGGGACTAGCGGGAGTCTGTATGAGCAGTTCTTC,CATSDSGTSGSLYEQFF
-,TRBJ1-6,-,TRBV10-2,TGCGCCAGCAGTGAGGACAAGACACAATTAAATTCACCCCTCCACTTT,CASSEDKTQLNSPLHF
-,TRBJ1-1,-,TRBV2,TGTGCCAGCAGTGCCCGGGCTGAAGCTTTCTTT,CASSARAEAFF
-,TRBJ2-5,-,TRBV28,TGTGCCAGCAGTCGCGGAGGGTCGGAGACCCAGTACTTC,CASSRGGSETQYF
TRBD2,TRBJ2-5,-,TRBV5-1,TGCGCCAGCAGCTCTCGGGGGACTAGCGGCGCAGAGACCCAGTACTTC,CASSSRGTSGAETQYF
-,TRBJ2-4,-,TRBV4-3,TGCGCCAGCAGCCAAGATGAACTAGGCAAAAACATTCAGTACTTC,CASSQDELGKNIQYF
-,TRBJ2-7,-,TRBV6-2/TRBV6-3,TGTGCCAGCAGTTACGTGGCATCCGAGCAGTACTTC,CASSYVASEQYF
-,TRBJ2-2,-,TRBV10-3,TGTGCCATCAGTGAGTCGGGCAGTTTCACCGGGGAGCTGTTTTTT,CAISESGSFTGELFF
-,TRBJ1-1,once,TRBV29-1,TGCAGCGCTACAGGGTTCACTGAAGCTTTCTTT,CSATGFTEAFF
-,TRBJ1-2,once,TRBV5-1,TGCGCCAGCAGCTTCGGAGGGGCCATACAGGGTGGCTACACCTTC,CASSFGGAIQGGYTF
TRBD1,TRBJ2-1,-,TRBV19,TGTGCCAGTACCGCGACCCGGGACAGCAACAATGAGCAGTTCTTC,CASTATRDSNNEQFF
-,TRBJ1-2,-,TRBV27,TGTGCCAGCAGTTTATTTCTGCCAAGCAGCAACTATGGCTACACCTTC,CASSLFLPSSNYGYTF
TRBD2,TRBJ2-1,-,TRBV5-4,TGTGCCAGCATCGAAGGGGGACTAGGGGCGACCTACAATGAGCAGTTCTTC,CASIEGGLGATYNEQFF
-,TRBJ2-4,-,TRBV5-6,TGTGCCAGCAGCTTGATAGGTGCCAAAAACATTCAGTACTTC,CASSLIGAKNIQYF
-,TRBJ2-5,-,TRBV19,TGTGCCAGTAACGCCGGGCCTCGGGAGACCCAGTACTTC,CASNAGPRETQYF
TRBD1,TRBJ1-6,once,TRBV6-5,TGTGCCAGCATTACGGGACAGGCAAATTCACCCCTCCACTTT,CASITGQANSPLHF
-,TRBJ1-2,-,TRBV6-6,TGTGCCAGCAGTTACTCAGGGACCCCCGGTGGCTACACCTTC,CASSYSGTPGGYTF
-,TRBJ1-3,-,TRBV2,TGTGCCAGCAAGACAACTGGCTCTGGAAACACCATATATTTT,CASKTTGSGNTIYF
-,TRBJ2-7,-,TRBV25-1,TGTGCCAGCAGTAAGGACTCATCATACGAGCAGTACTTC,CASSKDSSYEQYF
-,TRBJ1-5,-,TRBV2,TGTGCCAGCACCCCCGGGGGGAGCAATCAGCCCCAGCATTTT,CASTPGGSNQPQHF
TRBD2,TRBJ2-1,-,TRBV5-4,TGTGCCAGCAGCTTGGCCGGGACTAGTGTTGAGCAGTTCTTC,CASSLAGTSVEQFF